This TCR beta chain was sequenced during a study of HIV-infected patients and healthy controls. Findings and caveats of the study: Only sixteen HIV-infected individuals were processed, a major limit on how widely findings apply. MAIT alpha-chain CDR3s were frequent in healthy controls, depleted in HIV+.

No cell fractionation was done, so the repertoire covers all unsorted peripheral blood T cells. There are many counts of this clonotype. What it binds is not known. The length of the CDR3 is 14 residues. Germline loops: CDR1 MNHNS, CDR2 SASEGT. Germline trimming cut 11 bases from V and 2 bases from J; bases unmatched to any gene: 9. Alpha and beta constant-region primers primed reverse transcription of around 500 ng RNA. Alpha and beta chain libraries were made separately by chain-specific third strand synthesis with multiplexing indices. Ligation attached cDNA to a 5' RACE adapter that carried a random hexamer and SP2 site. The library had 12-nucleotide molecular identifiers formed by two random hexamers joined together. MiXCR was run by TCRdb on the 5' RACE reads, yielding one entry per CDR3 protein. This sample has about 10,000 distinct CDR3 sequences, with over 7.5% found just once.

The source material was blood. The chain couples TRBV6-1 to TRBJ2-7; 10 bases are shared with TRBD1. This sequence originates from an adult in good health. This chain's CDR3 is CASHRDRGPYEQYF. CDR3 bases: TGTGCCTCCCACCGGGACAGGGGCCCCTACGAGCAGTACTTC.